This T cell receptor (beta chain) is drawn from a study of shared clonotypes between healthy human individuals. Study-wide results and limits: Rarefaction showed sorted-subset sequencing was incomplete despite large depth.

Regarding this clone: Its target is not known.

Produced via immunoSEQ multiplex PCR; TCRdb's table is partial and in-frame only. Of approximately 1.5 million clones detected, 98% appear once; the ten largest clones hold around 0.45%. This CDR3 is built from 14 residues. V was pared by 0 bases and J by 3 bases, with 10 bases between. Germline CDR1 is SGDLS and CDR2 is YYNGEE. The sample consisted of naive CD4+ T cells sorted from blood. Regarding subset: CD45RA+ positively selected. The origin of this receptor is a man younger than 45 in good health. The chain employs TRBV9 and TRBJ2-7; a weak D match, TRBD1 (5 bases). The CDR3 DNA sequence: TGTGCCAGCAGCGTAGCTCCCCAGGGCTACGAGCAGTACTTC. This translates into CASSVAPQGYEQYF.